A selection of T cell receptor beta chains follows, all from one sample in a study of cytomegalovirus exposure and HLA in healthy donors. Clones were sequenced by immunoSEQ multiplex PCR, and TCRdb holds only the in-frame ones, with some missing. The sample records tens of thousands of clones, 70% to 85% being singletons. The specimen was PBMCs. The receptors were sampled from a man aged 50-59 years in good health and CMV-seropositive. Each CDR3 is given with its conserved first and last residue. The order of the fields is D gene, J gene, V gene, clone size, CDR3 DNA, CDR3 protein. A D gene is named only where the DNA matches it firmly. Clone size is shown for a subset of rows, as once, few, many or a class of expanded clone.

TRBD2	TRBJ2-1	TRBV25-1	NA	TGTGCCAGCAGTCAGCCGGGACTAGCGGGTCTCAATGAGCAGTTCTTC	CASSQPGLAGLNEQFF
NA	TRBJ2-5	TRBV7-3	few	TGTGCCAGCAGCCCGTCCGGGGGACAAGAGACCCAGTACTTC	CASSPSGGQETQYF
TRBD2	TRBJ2-5	TRBV5-4	NA	TGTGCCAGCAGCCGCGGACTAGCGGGGACCTCACAAGAGACCCAGTACTTC	CASSRGLAGTSQETQYF
TRBD2	TRBJ2-7	TRBV14	NA	TGTGCCAGCAGCCAAGGGACTAGCGGACCATACGAGCAGTACTTC	CASSQGTSGPYEQYF
NA	TRBJ2-3	TRBV9	NA	TGTGCCAGCAGCGTAGGACAGGATCCGAATACGCAGTATTTT	CASSVGQDPNTQYF
NA	TRBJ1-4	TRBV5-1	NA	TGCGCCAGCAGCTCTTCGGGACTCCCTAATGAAAAACTGTTTTTT	CASSSSGLPNEKLFF
NA	TRBJ1-2	TRBV11-3	NA	TGTGCCAGCAGCTTCGGTAGAGAGGGTGGCTACACCTTC	CASSFGREGGYTF
TRBD1	TRBJ2-2	TRBV11-2	once	TGTGCCAGCACTCCGGGACAGGGGGTCACCGGGGAGCTGTTTTTT	CASTPGQGVTGELFF
TRBD2	TRBJ2-1	TRBV7-6	NA	TGTGCCAGCAGCTTGCTGGGCGGGAGAGCTTCAAGGTACAATGAGCAGTTCTTC	CASSLLGGRASRYNEQFF
NA	TRBJ1-5	TRBV12-5	NA	TGTGCTAGTGGTTTGGGCGCGACCGGGAGAGGTCAGCCCCAGCATTTT	CASGLGATGRGQPQHF
TRBD2	TRBJ2-3	TRBV19	NA	TGTGCCAGTAGTCCGCCCGGGGGGAGAGCTACGCAGTATTTT	CASSPPGGRATQYF
NA	TRBJ2-1	TRBV6-1	few	TGTGCCAGCAGTGAAGCGGGACTGGGCAATGAGCAGTTCTTC	CASSEAGLGNEQFF
NA	TRBJ1-2	TRBV6-1	once	TGTGTCAGCAGTGAACGCAGGGAGGGCGGCTACACCTTC	CVSSERREGGYTF
TRBD1	TRBJ1-2	TRBV10-3	NA	TGTGCCATCAGTGAGTCGGGGACAGGGGGAGGCTACACCTTC	CAISESGTGGGYTF
TRBD1	TRBJ1-4	TRBV9	NA	TGTGCCAGCAGCGCCGACAGGGCCACAACTAATGAAAAACTGTTTTTT	CASSADRATTNEKLFF